Below, 28 T cell receptor beta chains from the same sample are listed, as sequenced in a study of blood T cells in healthy people across ages. Then a second PCR, running roughly 6 to 11 cycles, was carried out with a sample-barcoded 5' primer and a J-beta primer mix. A single record per CDR3 protein comes from TCRdb applying MiXCR to the 5' RACE reads. The table includes 1.5 million to 2 million distinct CDR3 sequences, 49% detected once. The sample was blood. The receptors shown here come from a woman aged 40-49 years in good health.

V usage is TRBV27 and J usage is TRBJ2-3; 14 positions match TRBD2. The CDR3 covers 16 residues. V was clipped by 7 bases and J by 4 bases; unmatched bases: 7. Germline V gene lookup returns CDR1 MNHEY and CDR2 SMNVEV (reference sequence). The DNA for the CDR3 is TGTGCCAGCATCGGGGGACTAGCGGGGGAATCAGATACGCAGTATTTT. As protein: CASIGGLAGESDTQYF.

The chain employs TRBV10-3 and TRBJ2-6; 7 bases are a match to TRBD1. The CDR3 is 17 amino acids. CDR1 and CDR2 from the germline V gene are ENHRY and SYGVKD. V trimming: 6 bases; J trimming: 0 bases; junction bases outside the gene matches: 8. CDR3: CAIREDRTFSGANVLTF. DNA for the CDR3: TGTGCCATCAGGGAGGACAGGACCTTCTCTGGGGCCAACGTCCTGACTTTC.

The chain has TRBV6-5 and TRBJ2-1; 10 positions agree with TRBD2. Germline V CDR1 and CDR2: MNHEY, SVGAGI. The CDR3 spans 15 residues. V gave up 4 bases and J gave up 6 bases; unmatched junction bases: 6. The DNA of the CDR3 is TGTGCCAGCAGTTCCCGGCGGACTAGCGGCAATGAGCAGTTCTTC. It encodes CASSSRRTSGNEQFF.

The CDR3 DNA sequence: TGCGCCAGCAGCGAGGACAGGGGCTCCAATGAAGCTTTCTTT. Its protein is CASSEDRGSNEAFF. The chain has TRBV4-3 and TRBJ1-1; 9 nucleotides match TRBD1. V lost 5 bases, J lost 7 bases, and 8 bases stayed unmatched. The CDR3 is 14 residues long. Germline V gene sequence: CDR1 LGHNA, CDR2 YSLEER.

The chain carries TRBV7-2 and TRBJ2-7; possibly TRBD2 for D (6 bases). The CDR3 loop spans 13 amino acids. Deletions cut 7 bases from V and 2 bases from J, with 12 bases between. The germline V gene encodes CDR1 SGHTA and CDR2 FQGNSA. The CDR3 loop reads CASTRGSTYEQYF. The CDR3 region has the DNA TGTGCCAGCACCCGGGGGTCAACCTACGAGCAGTACTTC.

The chain joins TRBV20-1 to TRBJ2-5, with D tentatively TRBD1 (5 bases). CDR3 length: 11 residues. Trimming took off 8 bases at V and 5 bases at J, with 12 bases between the two ends. The germline CDR1 and CDR2 sequences are DFQATT and SNEGSKA (reference sequence). CDR3 sequence: CSTQGVETQYF. CDR3 in DNA: TGCAGTACCCAAGGGGTTGAGACCCAGTACTTC.

The chain joins TRBV10-3 to TRBJ2-7; 7 bases are a match to TRBD1. CDR3 length: 14 residues. V shed 3 bases, J shed 3 bases, and the junction held 5 bases outside the gene matches. Per germline, CDR1 ENHRY and CDR2 SYGVKD. The CDR3 DNA sequence: TGTGCCATCAGTGATAACCCAGGGGGCTACGAGCAGTACTTC. Translating gives CAISDNPGGYEQYF.

V and J are TRBV21-1 and TRBJ2-3; TRBD2, the D gene given by the table, was not confirmed from the DNA. TRBV21-1 is a recognized pseudogene. This CDR3 comprises 19 residues. This CDR3 reads CASSNHPGSGTHSTDTQYF. CDR3 nucleotides: TGTGCCAGCAGCAACCATCCGGGTAGCGGAACCCATAGCACAGATACGCAGTATTTT.

This clonotype is a singleton in its sample. This chain joins TRBV9 and TRBJ1-1, with 11 bases aligning to TRBD1. Germline lookup yields CDR1 SGDLS and CDR2 YYNGEE. This CDR3 has 15 amino acids. V was pared by 2 bases and J by 6 bases, with 6 bases of the junction left unmatched. Here the CDR3 reads CASSVDRGLEPEAFF. In nucleotides, the CDR3 is TGTGCCAGCAGCGTGGACAGGGGGCTGGAGCCTGAAGCTTTCTTT.

The chain has TRBV4-2 and TRBJ2-3, with 11 bases fitting TRBD2. Germline loops: CDR1 LGHNA, CDR2 YNFKEQ. V gave up 0 bases and J gave up 3 bases; unmatched junction bases: 5. The CDR3 totals 17 residues. This chain's CDR3 is CASSQELLAGATDTQYF. The CDR3 DNA sequence: TGTGCCAGCAGCCAAGAACTACTAGCGGGGGCTACAGATACGCAGTATTTT.

This rearrangement joins TRBV6-2 or TRBV6-3 to TRBJ2-1, with D uncertain. The V gene lost 5 bases and the J gene lost 13 bases, with 24 bases spanning the gap. This CDR3 region has 15 residues. Per germline, CDR1 MNHEY and CDR2 SVGEGT. The CDR3 DNA reads TGTGCCAGCAGTCCCAATTACAGAGCACAAGAGACCCAGTTCTTC. Translating gives CASSPNYRAQETQFF.

Here the CDR3 reads CASSPVGLAANSYEQYF. DNA of the CDR3: TGTGCCAGCAGCCCCGTTGGTCTAGCGGCCAATTCCTACGAGCAGTACTTC. The chain uses TRBV7-6 and TRBJ2-7; TRBD2 agrees at 7 bases. V dropped 5 bases and J dropped 1; count of bases not matched to a gene: 14. CDR1 and CDR2 (germline): SGHVS, FNYEAQ. The CDR3 sequence is 17 residues long.

V is TRBV20-1 and J is TRBJ1-6; D perhaps matches TRBD1 (5 bases). With 0 bases removed from V and 7 bases from J, the gap between germline ends came to 13 bases. Germline V gene sequence: CDR1 DFQATT, CDR2 SNEGSKA (reference sequence). The CDR3 length is 15 residues. The CDR3 here is CSARDGGRQNSPLHF. DNA of the CDR3: TGCAGTGCTAGAGATGGGGGTAGACAGAATTCACCCCTCCACTTT.

The rearrangement links TRBV20-1 to TRBJ2-1; 8 nucleotides match TRBD2. In germline, CDR1 is DFQATT, CDR2 SNEGSKA (reference sequence). Unmatched junction bases numbered 11, after V lost 3 bases and J lost 7 bases. This CDR3 has 15 residues. The CDR3 DNA reads TGCAGTGCTAGCCTCATTGGCGGGGGGAGAAATGAGCAGTTCTTC. Translation gives CSASLIGGGRNEQFF.

The V gene is TRBV28, the J gene TRBJ2-5, with a possible D match to TRBD2 (5 bases). The CDR3 loop spans 15 amino acids. V was pared by 5 bases and J by 2 bases, with 15 bases between. Germline-derived CDR1 and CDR2 are MDHEN and SYDVKM. The CDR3 sequence: CASSANSGSQETQYF. CDR3 bases: TGTGCCAGCAGTGCCAACAGTGGGAGTCAAGAGACCCAGTACTTC.

The rearrangement links TRBV4-2 to TRBJ2-3, with D perhaps given as TRBD1 or TRBD2 (5 bases each). Per germline, CDR1 LGHNA and CDR2 YNFKEQ. This CDR3 comprises 17 residues. The germline V and J ends were trimmed by 4 bases and 2 bases, with 19 bases remaining between them. The CDR3 DNA reads as TGTGCCAGCAGCCGAAATCAGGACTGGGACCTCACAGATACGCAGTATTTT. The encoded protein is CASSRNQDWDLTDTQYF.

This clonotype was observed at least ten times. The chain joins TRBV7-2 to TRBJ1-5, with D tentatively TRBD1 (6 bases). V lost 4 bases to trimming and J lost 6 bases, with 13 bases between them. The length of the CDR3 is 14 residues. CDR1 is SGHTA, CDR2 FQGNSA, per germline. The CDR3 coding sequence is TGTGCCAGCAGCTCAGGACAGCTGACTCAGCCCCAGCATTTT. It codes for CASSSGQLTQPQHF.

The chain uses TRBV20-1 and TRBJ1-2; a weak D match, TRBD1 (5 bases). V was clipped by 4 bases and J by 4 bases, with 19 bases between them. The CDR3 extends over 15 amino acids. Germline loops: CDR1 DFQATT, CDR2 SNEGSKA (reference sequence). The CDR3 region is CSATSEQGAIYGYTF. The CDR3, as DNA: TGCAGTGCTACCTCTGAGCAGGGAGCCATCTATGGCTACACCTTC.

The V and J genes are TRBV7-9 and TRBJ2-3; the D is unclear. CDR1 is SEHNR and CDR2 is FQNEAQ in the germline V gene (reference sequence). The CDR3 has 20 residues. Between the trimmed V and J ends, which lost 1 base and 2 bases, there was a span of 25 bases. The CDR3 reads CASSLGLINTVLPNTDTQYF. The CDR3 DNA sequence: TGTGCCAGCAGCTTAGGTCTGATCAACACGGTACTCCCTAACACAGATACGCAGTATTTT.

The CDR3 loop is CATAFYEVEAFF. CDR3 nucleotide sequence: TGTGCCACCGCCTTTTATGAAGTTGAAGCTTTCTTT. This chain connects TRBV2 to TRBJ1-1, with D unresolved. V lost 10 bases and J lost 7, with 16 bases in between. Looked up from germline, CDR1 is SNHLY and CDR2 is FYNNEI. The CDR3 loop spans 12 amino acids.

The V call is TRBV10-3, the J call TRBJ2-5; weak D call: TRBD1 (6 bases). The V end lost 6 bases, the J end lost 5 bases, and 13 bases lay between the germline ends. The CDR3 is made up of 13 amino acids. In germline, CDR1 is ENHRY, CDR2 SYGVKD. CDR3 sequence (DNA): TGTGCCATCAGAACAGGGTCTGCGGAGACCCAGTACTTC. This gives the protein CAIRTGSAETQYF.

There are a few counts of this clonotype. V usage is TRBV7-8 and J usage is TRBJ2-1; 12 bases are shared with TRBD1. V shed 1 base, J shed 6 bases, and the junction held 7 bases outside the gene matches. The CDR3 totals 17 residues. Germline CDR1 and CDR2: SGHVS and FQNEAQ. The CDR3 sequence: CASSLVGGQGAINEQFF. The CDR3 DNA sequence: TGTGCCAGCAGCTTAGTAGGGGGACAGGGGGCGATCAATGAGCAGTTCTTC.

The chain joins TRBV28 to TRBJ2-5; 7 nucleotides match TRBD2. This CDR3 is 16 amino acids long. With 8 bases clipped from V and 2 bases from J, the junction kept 14 bases outside the gene matches. Germline-derived CDR1 and CDR2 are MDHEN and SYDVKM. The CDR3: CASQTLGEGIQETQYF. CDR3 nucleotide sequence: TGTGCCAGCCAAACGTTGGGGGAGGGAATTCAAGAGACCCAGTACTTC. Combining the CDR3 with reference TRBV28 and TRBJ2-5 gives the whole variable domain DVKVTQSSRYLVKRTGEKVFLECVQDMDHENMFWYRQDPGLGLRLIYFSYDVKMKEKGDIPEGYSVSREKKERFSLILESASTNQTSMYLCASQTLGEGIQETQYFGPGTRLLVL.

V usage is TRBV10-2 and J usage is TRBJ2-4; the D gene could be TRBD1 or TRBD2 (5 bases each). Gene TRBJ2-7 matches the end of the DNA better, so the J call may be wrong. CDR1 and CDR2 (germline): WSHSY, SAAADI. CDR3 length: 15 residues. The CDR3 sequence is CASSESPGTIYEQYF. The CDR3 DNA sequence: TGCGCCAGCAGTGAGTCGCCAGGGACCATATACGAGCAGTACTTC.

The genes are TRBV12-3 or TRBV12-4 and TRBJ2-5; 11 bases are shared with TRBD1. The V and J ends lost 7 bases and 4 bases, in that order; junction bases with no gene match: 11. The CDR3 length is 16 residues. CDR3 bases: TGTGCCAGCACACTCTCATCCGGGACAGGGGGAGAGACCCAGTACTTC. Translating it yields CASTLSSGTGGETQYF.

With respect to this clonotype: A much larger clone lies a single base off, so this may be a read error. The J gene is TRBJ2-4, the V gene TRBV29-1; tentative D call: TRBD2 (7 bases). The V gene lost 3 bases and the J gene lost 6 bases, with 12 bases spanning the gap. The CDR3 contains 13 residues. Germline loops: CDR1 SQVTM, CDR2 ANQGSEA. The CDR3 region is CSVEGGARNIQYF. CDR3 coding DNA: TGCAGCGTTGAGGGGGGGGCTAGAAACATTCAGTACTTC. Full variable domain (remainder filled in from reference TRBV29-1 and TRBJ2-4): SAVISQKPSRDICQRGTSLTIQCQVDSQVTMMFWYRQQPGQSLTLIATANQGSEATYESGFVIDKFPISRPNLTFSTLTVSNMSPEDSSIYLCSVEGGARNIQYFGAGTRLSVL.

The V and J genes are TRBV6-4 and TRBJ2-2, with D maybe TRBD1 (5 bases). CDR3 length: 16 amino acids. Germline V lookup: CDR1 MRHNA, CDR2 SNTAGT. V lost 5 bases, J lost 1 base, and 14 bases lay in between. CDR3 bases: TGTGCCAGCAGTAGGGCAGGGTTCGGGAACACCGGGGAGCTGTTTTTT. Translated, it gives CASSRAGFGNTGELFF.

The chain uses TRBV7-2 and TRBJ2-7, with D perhaps assigned TRBD1 or TRBD2 (5 bases each). The CDR3 extends over 16 amino acids. The germline gives CDR1 SGHTA, CDR2 FQGNSA. V gave up 5 bases and J gave up 1 base, with 18 bases separating them. The CDR3 bases are TGTGCCAGCAGCCCCCATGGTGACGGGGCTTCCTACGAGCAGTACTTC. This encodes CASSPHGDGASYEQYF.